The present TCR beta chain was sequenced within a study of T cell repertoires in cytomegalovirus infection. The wider study: Used in the study were CMV epitopes, some recently identified and HLA-C-restricted, others well-studied and HLA-B-restricted. A matching HLA type, together with CMV infection, was signaled by public TCR beta signatures.

From the reads, TCRdb called clonotypes with MiXCR, one entry per CDR3 protein. The sample gives 640,000 or so distinct CDR3 sequences, roughly a third of which show up once; 15% to 20% is in the top ten. Regarding the study as a whole: Using cumulative public TCR beta family frequency, the authors identified those who carried CMV together with the relevant HLA. Ex vivo responses were dominated by HLA-C-restricted CMV-specific TCR beta clonotypes.

Comments on this clonotype: Antigen: not known.

The J segment lost 5 bases and the V segment lost 3 bases, leaving 8 bases of the junction unmatched. CDR1 is ENHRY and CDR2 is SYGVKD in the germline V gene. This CDR3 has 15 amino acids. The receptor was derived from a human donor in good health (CMV status not recorded). Some clones in this sample may be carry-over from other donors' samples. This chain links TRBV10-3 with TRBJ2-5; 8 bases are shared with TRBD2. The input for sequencing was cultured PBMCs, taken from culture after CMV antigen stimulation. The CDR3 DNA follows: TGTGCCATCAGTGAAGGACGGGGGGGCCGCGAGACCCAGTACTTC. Encoded protein: CAISEGRGGRETQYF.